Below are 9 T cell receptor beta chains sequenced from a single sample in a study of CD8 T cells in ankylosing spondylitis. TCRdb re-called the 5' RACE reads through MiXCR, storing one row per CDR3 protein. The sample lists about 320,000 distinct CDR3 sequences; roughly 10% were seen once. Sequencing input: blood, either unsorted or a sorted T cell fraction (not recorded which). These receptors were obtained from a female donor with ankylosing spondylitis or in good health (not recorded which).

This clonotype occurred many times. The J gene is TRBJ2-7, the V gene TRBV10-2; 10 bases fit TRBD1. CDR3 length: 13 amino acids. Trimming took 6 bases from V and 6 from J; bases not matched to a gene: 5. Germline V gives CDR1 WSHSY, CDR2 SAAADI. Here the CDR3 DNA reads TGCGCCAGCAGCCGGGACAGGGGAGGCGAGCAGTACTTC. Its protein product is CASSRDRGGEQYF.

This clonotype showed up just a few times. The genes are TRBV9 and TRBJ2-2; perhaps TRBD2 as D (6 bases). The CDR3 contains 15 residues. CDR1 SGDLS and CDR2 YYNGEE come from the germline V gene. V lost 4 bases and J lost 4, with 14 bases in between. CDR3: CASSPSLGGTGELFF. The CDR3 DNA follows: TGTGCCAGCAGCCCTTCCCTGGGGGGCACCGGGGAGCTGTTTTTT.

Only a few counts were recorded for this clonotype. This sequence joins TRBV11-2 and TRBJ2-3, with D tentatively TRBD2 (5 bases). V dropped 8 bases and J dropped 8 bases, with 20 bases sitting between them. The CDR3 has 14 residues. Germline V CDR1 and CDR2: SGHAT, FQNNGV. DNA for the CDR3: TGTGCCAGCCCCCTTGGACCCGGAGGCGGTACGCAGTATTTT. As protein: CASPLGPGGGTQYF.

This clonotype was recorded a few times. The chain joins TRBV27 to TRBJ1-1; D possibly corresponds to TRBD1 (6 bases). Trimming took off 2 bases at V and 3 bases at J, with 16 bases between the two ends. Germline V lookup: CDR1 MNHEY, CDR2 SMNVEV (reference sequence). CDR3 length equals 16 residues. DNA for the CDR3: TGTGCCAGCAGTTTAAGGGGGGCGAGGGAGGACACTGAAGCTTTCTTT. Protein product: CASSLRGAREDTEAFF.

In this sample, this clonotype turned up many times. This chain uses TRBV5-1 with TRBJ2-5; tentatively, D is TRBD1 or TRBD2 (5 bases each). Trimming removed 5 bases at V and 1 base at J, with 12 bases between. This CDR3 has 14 residues. Germline loops: CDR1 SGHRS, CDR2 YFSETQ. The CDR3 sequence: CASRVGGIQETQYF. The CDR3 DNA follows: TGCGCCAGCAGGGTTGGGGGAATCCAAGAGACCCAGTACTTC.

This clonotype occurred many times. This sequence joins TRBV5-4 and TRBJ2-1, with a tentative D call TRBD2 (6 bases). The V end was cut by 0 bases, the J end by 9 bases, with 16 bases between. Germline CDR1 SGHNT, CDR2 YYREEE (reference sequence). The CDR3 consists of 15 residues. CDR3 sequence (DNA): TGTGCCAGCAGCTTGGGCGGGACTTCGTTAGGTGAGCAGTTCTTC. Protein product: CASSLGGTSLGEQFF.

This clonotype was seen repeatedly, ten times or more. The chain has TRBV20-1 and TRBJ2-1; 9 nucleotides line up with TRBD2. The V gene end was trimmed by 5 bases and the J gene end by 6 bases; junction bases not matched to a gene: 11. Germline values: CDR1 DFQATT, CDR2 SNEGSKA (reference sequence). This CDR3 is built from 15 residues. The chain's CDR3 is CSAVSGRRVTNEQFF. The CDR3 nucleotides read TGCAGTGCTGTTAGCGGGAGAAGAGTCACCAATGAGCAGTTCTTC.

This clonotype was counted ten times or more. This chain joins TRBV5-1 and TRBJ2-5, with unresolved D. V was trimmed by 0 bases and J by 1 base, leaving 7 bases between them. CDR1 SGHRS and CDR2 YFSETQ come from the germline V gene. This CDR3 is 14 amino acids long. CDR3 in amino acids: CASSLVLSQETQYF. In DNA, the CDR3 is TGCGCCAGCAGCTTGGTTTTATCCCAAGAGACCCAGTACTTC.

This clonotype was detected only a few times. The chain carries TRBV5-1 and TRBJ1-5; the match to TRBD1 covers 7 bases. Germline V gene lookup returns CDR1 SGHRS and CDR2 YFSETQ. The CDR3 covers 14 residues. J lost 8 bases, V lost 1 base, and 6 bases had no gene match. CDR3 loop: CASSLQGGQEPQHF. The DNA for the CDR3 is TGCGCCAGCAGCTTGCAAGGGGGCCAGGAGCCCCAGCATTTT.